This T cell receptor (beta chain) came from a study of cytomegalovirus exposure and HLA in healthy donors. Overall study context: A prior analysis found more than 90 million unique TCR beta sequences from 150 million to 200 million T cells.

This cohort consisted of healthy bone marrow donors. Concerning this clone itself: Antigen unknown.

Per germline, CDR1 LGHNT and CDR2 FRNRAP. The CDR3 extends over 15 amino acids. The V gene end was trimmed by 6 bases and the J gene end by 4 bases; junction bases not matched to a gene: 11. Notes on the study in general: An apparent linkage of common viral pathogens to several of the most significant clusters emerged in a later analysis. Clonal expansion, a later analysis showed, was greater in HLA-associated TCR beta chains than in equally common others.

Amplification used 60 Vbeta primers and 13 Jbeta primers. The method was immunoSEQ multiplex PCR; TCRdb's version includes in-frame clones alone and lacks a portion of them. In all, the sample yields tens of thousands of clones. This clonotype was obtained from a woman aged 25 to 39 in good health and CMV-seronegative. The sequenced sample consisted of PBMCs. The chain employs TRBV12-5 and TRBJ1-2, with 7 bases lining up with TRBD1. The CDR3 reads CASGPSEQGTYGYTF. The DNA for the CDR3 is TGTGCTAGTGGCCCGTCGGAACAGGGGACCTATGGCTACACCTTC.